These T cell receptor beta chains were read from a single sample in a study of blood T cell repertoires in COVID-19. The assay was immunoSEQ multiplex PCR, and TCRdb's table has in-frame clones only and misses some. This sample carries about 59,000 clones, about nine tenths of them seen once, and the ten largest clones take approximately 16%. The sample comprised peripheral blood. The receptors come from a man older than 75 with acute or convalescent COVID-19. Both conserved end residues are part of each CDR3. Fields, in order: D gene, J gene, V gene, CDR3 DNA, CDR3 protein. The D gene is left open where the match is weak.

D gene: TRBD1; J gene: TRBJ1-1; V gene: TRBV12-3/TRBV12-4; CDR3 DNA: TGTGCCAGCAGGCCGGGACAGGGCCCTGAAGCTTTCTTT; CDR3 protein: CASRPGQGPEAFF
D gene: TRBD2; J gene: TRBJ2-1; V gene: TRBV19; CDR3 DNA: TGTGCCAGTAGTGCGGGGGGACTAGACAATGAGCAGTTCTTC; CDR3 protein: CASSAGGLDNEQFF
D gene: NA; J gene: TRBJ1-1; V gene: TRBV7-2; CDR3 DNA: TGTGCCAGCAGCTTAGGGGCGGGAGACACTGAAGCTTTCTTT; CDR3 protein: CASSLGAGDTEAFF
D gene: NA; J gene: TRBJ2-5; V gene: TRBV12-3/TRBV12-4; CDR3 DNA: TGTGCCAGCAGTTTAGGGCGGGCAGAGACCCAGTACTTC; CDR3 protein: CASSLGRAETQYF
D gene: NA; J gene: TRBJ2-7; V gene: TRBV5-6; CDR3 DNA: TGTGCCAGCAGCTTGGGTACTGGTTTCTACGAGCAGTACTTC; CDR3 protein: CASSLGTGFYEQYF
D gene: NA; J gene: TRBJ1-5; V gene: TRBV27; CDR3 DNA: TGTGCCAGCAGTTCCGGTTATCAGCCCCAGCATTTT; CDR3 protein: CASSSGYQPQHF
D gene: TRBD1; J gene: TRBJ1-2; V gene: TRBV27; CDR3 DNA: TGTGCCAGCAGTCCATCGACAGGGTGGGAAGTGTGGGGCTACACCTTC; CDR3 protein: CASSPSTGWEVWGYTF
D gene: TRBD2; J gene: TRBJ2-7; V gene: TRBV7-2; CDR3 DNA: TGTGCCAGCAGCTTAGCGCCCTGGGGACTAGTCTCCTACGAGCAGTACTTC; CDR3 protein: CASSLAPWGLVSYEQYF
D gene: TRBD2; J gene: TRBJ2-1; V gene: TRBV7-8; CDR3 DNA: TGTGCCAGCAGCTTAGCCCGGACGGGGGGGCCGGTCTTC; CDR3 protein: CASSLARTGGPVF
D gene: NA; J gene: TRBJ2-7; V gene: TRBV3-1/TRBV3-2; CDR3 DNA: TGTGCCAGCAGCCAAGAAGCAATCTCCTACGAGCAGTACTTC; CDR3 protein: CASSQEAISYEQYF
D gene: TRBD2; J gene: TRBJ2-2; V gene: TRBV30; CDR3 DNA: TGTGCCTGGGGAGCGGGGGTCGACACCGGGGAGCTGTTTTTT; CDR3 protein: CAWGAGVDTGELFF
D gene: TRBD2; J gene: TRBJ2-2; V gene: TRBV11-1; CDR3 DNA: TGTGCCAGCTCCCGGGGGGGGTCGAACACCGGGGAGCTGTTTTTT; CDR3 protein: CASSRGGSNTGELFF
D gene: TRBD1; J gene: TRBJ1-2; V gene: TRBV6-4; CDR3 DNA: TGTGCCAGCAAATCGACAGGGGGCTGGGGCTACACCTTC; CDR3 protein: CASKSTGGWGYTF
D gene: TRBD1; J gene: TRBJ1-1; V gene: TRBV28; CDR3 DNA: TGTGCCAGCAGTTTATTTGGACAGGCCGCCGTGGGTGAAGCTTTCTTT; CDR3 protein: CASSLFGQAAVGEAFF
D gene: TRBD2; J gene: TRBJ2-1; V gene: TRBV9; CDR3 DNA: TGTGCCAGCAGCCGTAACACCCAGACTAGCGGGGTCCTCCGCCCTCTAGACAATGAGCAGTTCTTC; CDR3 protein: CASSRNTQTSGVLRPLDNEQFF